This T cell receptor (beta chain) was retrieved from a study of cytomegalovirus exposure and HLA in healthy donors. About this clone itself: The antigen is not known.

PCR was performed using 60 Vbeta and 13 Jbeta primers. TCRdb keeps only in-frame clones here, not all; method: immunoSEQ multiplex PCR. The table includes some 150,000 clones, around three quarters detected once. General study findings and limits: Evidence from a later analysis indicated that most CMV-associated TCR beta chains looked HLA-restricted. TCR beta V- and J-gene trimming, according to a later analysis, was linked to a missense DCLRE1C variant. An analysis was carried out later, and it reportedly showed fewer N-insertions in an Asian-associated ancestry cluster than the 666-donor mean.

Germline CDR1 SGHRS, CDR2 YFSETQ. This CDR3 is 15 amino acids long. V lost 3 bases to trimming and J lost 5 bases; unmatched junction nucleotides: 6. There were likely unrecorded immune exposures, though donors were nominally healthy when sampled. The J gene is TRBJ1-1, the V gene TRBV5-1, with 11 bases aligning to TRBD1. Sequences were obtained from PBMCs. The clonotype was recovered from an older woman in good health and CMV-seropositive. CDR3 sequence (DNA): TGCGCCAGCAGCTCCTGGACAGGGGGCTCTACTGAAGCTTTCTTT. It specifies CASSSWTGGSTEAFF.